Presented here are 23 T cell receptor beta chains from one specimen sequenced in a study of T cells expressing NK-cell markers. TCRdb re-analyzed the 5' RACE reads; it lists each CDR3 protein once, without DNA. The repertoire shows 440,000 or so distinct CDR3 sequences; the top ten hold about 7.3%. Material for sequencing was blood T cells: a sorted CD56 or NKG2C T cell subset, CD4+ or CD8+ T cells, or bulk PBMC T cells (not recorded which). The source is a woman aged 18-70 years in good health.

The rearrangement joins TRBV29-1 to TRBJ2-1; TCRdb names TRBD1, which stays unverified in the absence of DNA. Germline loops: CDR1 SQVTM, CDR2 ANQGSEA. The CDR3 totals 15 residues. The CDR3 reads CSVDLPGGAVNEQFF.

This chain connects TRBV6-2 or TRBV6-3 to TRBJ2-5; the TRBD1 assignment by TCRdb is unverifiable without DNA. This CDR3 has 13 amino acids. Germline-derived CDR1 and CDR2 are MNHEY and SVGEGT. CDR3 loop: CASSGQYQETQYF.

The rearrangement uses TRBV7-8 and TRBJ1-1; with no DNA, the TCRdb D assignment of TRBD1 cannot be verified. There are 16 residues in the CDR3. Germline V CDR1 and CDR2: SGHVS, FQNEAQ. CDR3 sequence reads: CASTQSSGLGNTEAFF.

V is TRBV7-2 and J is TRBJ2-7; the TRBD2 assignment by TCRdb is unverifiable without DNA. Germline V gene lookup returns CDR1 SGHTA and CDR2 FQGNSA. This CDR3 comprises 15 residues. CDR3 sequence reads: CASSQGLAATYEQYF.

This rearrangement joins TRBV20-1 to TRBJ1-1. The CDR3 extends over 13 amino acids. The V gene's germline CDR1 is DFQATT and CDR2 SNEGSKA (reference sequence). CDR3 sequence: CSAPRETNTEAFF.

The rearrangement links TRBV7-2 to TRBJ2-1; the TCRdb call, TRBD1, lacks DNA for checking. The CDR3 length is 12 residues. CDR1 is SGHTA, CDR2 FQGNSA, per germline. CDR3 protein: CASSPGLREQFF.

The chain carries TRBV4-3 and TRBJ1-3. The CDR3 sequence is 18 residues long. CDR1 and CDR2 from the germline V gene are LGHNA and YSLEER. The CDR3 is CASSQDVGGTWAGNTIYF.

This chain joins TRBV5-1 and TRBJ2-7; the TCRdb D gene call, TRBD1, has no DNA to confirm it. Germline CDR1 and CDR2: SGHRS and YFSETQ. The CDR3 length is 12 residues. CDR3 residues: CASSPDGGEQYF.

This chain joins TRBV24-1 and TRBJ2-3; the TCRdb D gene call, TRBD2, has no DNA to confirm it. This CDR3 comprises 14 residues. CDR1 is KGHDR, CDR2 SFDVKD, per germline. CDR3 amino acids: CATSPGLGADTQYF.

The chain is built from TRBV6-5 and TRBJ2-2; TCRdb's D call of TRBD1 is untestable without DNA. Germline lookup yields CDR1 MNHEY and CDR2 SVGAGI. This CDR3 comprises 18 residues. The CDR3 here is CASSYPPEADLDTGELFF.

The chain is built from TRBV11-2 and TRBJ1-5. CDR1 SGHAT and CDR2 FQNNGV come from the germline V gene. The length of the CDR3 is 13 residues. CDR3 in amino acids: CASSLDSVQPQHF. The variable domain in full, completed from reference TRBV11-2 and TRBJ1-5, reads EAGVAQSPRYKIIEKRQSVAFWCNPISGHATLYWYQQILGQGPKLLIQFQNNGVVDDSQLPKDRFSAERLKGVDSTLKIQPAKLEDSAVYLCASSLDSVQPQHFGDGTRLSIL.

The CDR3 sequence is CSARDSGASGVETQYF. The V call is TRBV20-1, the J call TRBJ2-5; absent DNA, TCRdb's TRBD1 call cannot be checked. The CDR3 loop spans 16 amino acids. Germline V gene sequence: CDR1 DFQATT, CDR2 SNEGSKA (reference sequence).

The chain uses TRBV11-2 and TRBJ1-2. This CDR3 is built from 13 residues. From germline, CDR1 is SGHAT and CDR2 FQNNGV. The chain's CDR3 is CASSLDQDYGYTF. The full variable domain, rest sourced from reference TRBV11-2 and TRBJ1-2, is EAGVAQSPRYKIIEKRQSVAFWCNPISGHATLYWYQQILGQGPKLLIQFQNNGVVDDSQLPKDRFSAERLKGVDSTLKIQPAKLEDSAVYLCASSLDQDYGYTFGSGTRLTVV.

This chain links TRBV20-1 with TRBJ2-7; the TCRdb D gene call, TRBD1, has no DNA to confirm it. Germline CDR1 is DFQATT and CDR2 is SNEGSKA (reference sequence). The CDR3 extends over 16 amino acids. This CDR3 is CSAPPGGRIASYEQYF.

The chain combines TRBV20-1 with TRBJ1-2. Per the germline V gene, CDR1 is DFQATT and CDR2 is SNEGSKA (reference sequence). This CDR3 region has 13 residues. This chain's CDR3 is CSARATSERGYTF.

The J gene is TRBJ2-1, the V gene TRBV12-3 or TRBV12-4. The CDR3 is made up of 13 amino acids. CDR3 amino acids: CASSPVGSDEQFF.

This chain uses TRBV2 with TRBJ2-2; there is no DNA to check the TCRdb D call of TRBD2. Germline-derived CDR1 and CDR2 are SNHLY and FYNNEI. The CDR3 loop spans 15 amino acids. The CDR3 protein is CASRKTSQNTGELFF.

The chain couples TRBV7-3 to TRBJ2-3; TCRdb gives TRBD1 as the D gene, but with no DNA this cannot be confirmed. Germline V CDR1 and CDR2: SGHTA, FQGTGA. This CDR3 is built from 17 residues. CDR3 loop: CASSPSRDLLGTDTQYF.

The CDR3 sequence: CSARNIFSGSREQFF. The rearrangement uses TRBV20-1 and TRBJ2-1; TCRdb gives TRBD2 as the D gene, but with no DNA this cannot be confirmed. CDR1 and CDR2 (germline): DFQATT, SNEGSKA (reference sequence). This CDR3 has 15 residues.

The rearrangement joins TRBV7-2 to TRBJ2-5; the TCRdb D gene call, TRBD1, has no DNA to confirm it. The length of the CDR3 is 13 residues. Germline CDR1 is SGHTA and CDR2 is FQGNSA. CDR3 amino acids: CASSQGTEETQYF.

This chain connects TRBV12-3 or TRBV12-4 to TRBJ2-1. This CDR3 region has 15 residues. The CDR3 region is CASNPTVLFGDEQFF.

This chain connects TRBV5-4 to TRBJ1-4. The CDR3 is 14 amino acids. CDR1 and CDR2 from the germline V gene are SGHNT and YYREEE (reference sequence). CDR3 amino acids: CASRPDARNEKLFF.

The chain uses TRBV7-3 and TRBJ1-1; the D call of TRBD1 rests on TCRdb alone, since no DNA is present to check it. This CDR3 is 14 amino acids long. CDR1 and CDR2 (germline): SGHTA, FQGTGA. CDR3 residues: CASSLNRGGAEAFF.